These 8 T cell receptor beta chains came from one sample sequenced in a study of blood T cell repertoires in COVID-19 (dated by TCRdb to 2020 to 2021). The method was the immunoSEQ multiplex PCR assay. As stored in TCRdb, this immuneACCESS dataset retains in-frame rearrangements with V and J assigned. A fraction of the clones does not appear; measured against another copy, unresolved V genes explain less than half of the discrepancy, and the remainder lacks a known reason. The sample includes approximately 110,000 clones, with roughly 83% observed a single time. The ten most abundant clones make up roughly 18% of the sample. The sequenced sample consisted of peripheral blood. The receptors stem from a woman aged 55 to 70 with acute or convalescent COVID-19.

CDR3 nucleotide sequence: TGTGCCAGCAGCCCGGGGAAAAGGACAGATACGCAGTATTTT. Translation: CASSPGKRTDTQYF. This chain connects TRBV3-1 (or the pseudogene TRBV3-2) to TRBJ2-3, with D possibly being TRBD2 (5 bases). The CDR3 has 14 amino acids. V dropped 4 bases and J dropped 3 bases, with 11 bases sitting between them. Germline V gene sequence: CDR1 LGHDT, CDR2 YNNKEL (reference sequence).

The chain carries TRBV7-9 and TRBJ1-1, with TRBD1 identical over 9 bases. The CDR3 sequence is 15 residues long. Germline CDR1 is SEHNR and CDR2 is FQNEAQ (reference sequence). V lost 4 bases and J lost 4; bases outside the gene matches: 7. CDR3 nucleotides: TGTGCCAGCAGCTCCGAAAAGGACAGGGGCACTGAAGCTTTCTTT. This encodes CASSSEKDRGTEAFF.

The rearrangement links TRBV10-3 to TRBJ2-1, with TRBD2 matching over 9 bases. There are 15 residues in the CDR3. With V trimmed by 2 bases and J by 6 bases, 5 bases remained unmatched. Germline CDR1 ENHRY, CDR2 SYGVKD. The CDR3 coding sequence is TGTGCCATCAGTGAGAGCGTAGCGGGAGTCAATGAGCAGTTCTTC. Its translation is CAISESVAGVNEQFF.

The chain uses TRBV7-9 and TRBJ1-4; D unresolved. From germline, CDR1 is SEHNR and CDR2 FQNEAQ (reference sequence). The CDR3 sequence is 16 residues long. Trimming pared 1 base from V and 8 bases from J, leaving 17 bases between. The DNA of the CDR3 is TGTGCCAGCAGCTTAGTCGACCTAGCCGGATCGGAAAAACTGTTTTTT. It encodes CASSLVDLAGSEKLFF.

V is TRBV18 and J is TRBJ1-1; TRBD1 aligns across 9 bases. Germline lookup yields CDR1 KGHSH and CDR2 LQKENI. V was pared by 8 bases and J by 3 bases, with 4 bases of the junction left unmatched. This CDR3 spans 13 amino acids. CDR3 sequence reads: CASLGQGDTEAFF. CDR3 in DNA: TGTGCCAGCCTGGGACAGGGAGACACTGAAGCTTTCTTT.

The J gene is TRBJ2-3, the V gene TRBV5-6; TRBD1 is a possible D gene (5 bases). The V and J ends lost 2 bases and 4 bases respectively, with 8 bases between them. In germline, CDR1 is SGHDT, CDR2 YYEEEE. This CDR3 is built from 13 residues. Written as DNA, the CDR3 is TGTGCCAGCAGCTTAGGGGATCCAGATACGCAGTATTTT. It yields the protein CASSLGDPDTQYF.

This clone has a single count. This chain uses TRBV9 with TRBJ1-1; the D gene is possibly TRBD1 (6 bases). Trimming pared 4 bases from V and 4 bases from J, leaving 20 bases between. Germline CDR1 is SGDLS and CDR2 is YYNGEE. CDR3 length: 16 amino acids. CDR3 amino acids: CASSILPGGQGTEAFF. CDR3 nucleotide sequence: TGTGCCAGCAGCATTCTTCCGGGGGGGCAGGGCACTGAAGCTTTCTTT.

The chain is built from TRBV29-1 and TRBJ2-1; D is perhaps TRBD1 (5 bases). The V gene lost 4 bases and the J gene lost 4 bases, with 8 bases spanning the gap. Germline values: CDR1 SQVTM, CDR2 ANQGSEA. There are 12 residues in the CDR3. CDR3: CSVGQGYNEQFF. The CDR3 nucleotides are TGCAGCGTTGGGCAGGGATACAATGAGCAGTTCTTC.